This T cell receptor (beta chain) was captured by sequencing in a study of PD-L1 blockade in urothelial cancer. Study summary: Patients' prior chemotherapy regimens numbered 0 to 3. Reported median T cell count for blood samples was roughly 150,000.

The CDR3 spans 16 residues. After removal of 4 bases from V and 7 bases from J, the junction contained 18 bases not matched to a gene. CDR1 and CDR2 from the germline V gene are GTSNPN and SVGIG (reference sequence). Sequenced by immunoSEQ multiplex PCR; TCRdb stores in-frame clones only, minus some. The sample includes approximately 100,000 clones, approximately 91% of them seen just once. The sample was PBMCs, taken around atezolizumab (anti-PD-L1) treatment. J is TRBJ2-7 and V is TRBV30; TRBD2 matches at 8 bases. The TCR originated in a woman aged 80 or over with urothelial cancer. The CDR3 reads CAWTPRGGGWRWEQYF. In DNA, the CDR3 is TGTGCCTGGACCCCTCGGGGGGGCGGATGGAGGTGGGAGCAGTACTTC.